The present entry profiles one TCR beta chain with its context. The data stem from a study of cytomegalovirus exposure and HLA in healthy donors. Germline CDR1 reads MNHEY; CDR2 reads SMNVEV (reference sequence). Trimming cost V 5 bases and J 6 bases; bases outside gene matches: 11. CDR3 length: 16 residues. The PCR had 60 Vbeta and 13 Jbeta primers. Using immunoSEQ multiplex PCR, the repertoire was profiled, and TCRdb retains in-frame clones only, with some absent. The sample carries under 200,000 clones, roughly 85% recorded once. The chain joins TRBV27 to TRBJ1-5; 9 nucleotides match TRBD1. Specimen: PBMCs. The receptor comes from a woman aged 35 to 49 in good health and CMV-seronegative. The CDR3 DNA follows: TGTGCCAGCAGTCCCTCCTCTACAGGGGGCTTTCAGCCCCAGCATTTT. It encodes CASSPSSTGGFQPQHF.